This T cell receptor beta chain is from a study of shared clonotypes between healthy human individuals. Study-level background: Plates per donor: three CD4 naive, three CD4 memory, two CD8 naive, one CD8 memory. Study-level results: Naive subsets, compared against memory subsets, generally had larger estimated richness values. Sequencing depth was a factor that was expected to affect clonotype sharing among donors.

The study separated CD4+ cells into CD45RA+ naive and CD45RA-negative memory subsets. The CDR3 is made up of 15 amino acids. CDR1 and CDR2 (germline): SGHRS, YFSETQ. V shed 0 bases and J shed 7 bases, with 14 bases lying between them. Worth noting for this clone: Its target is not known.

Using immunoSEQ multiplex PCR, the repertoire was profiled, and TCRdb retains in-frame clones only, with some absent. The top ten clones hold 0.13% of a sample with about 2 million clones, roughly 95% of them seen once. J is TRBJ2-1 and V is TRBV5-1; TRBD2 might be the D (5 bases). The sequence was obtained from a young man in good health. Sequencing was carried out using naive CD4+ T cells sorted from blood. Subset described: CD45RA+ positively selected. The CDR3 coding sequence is TGCGCCAGCAGCTTGGATACTAGTTTTAGTAATGAGCAGTTCTTC. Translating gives CASSLDTSFSNEQFF. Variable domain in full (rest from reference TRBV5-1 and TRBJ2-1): KAGVTQTPRYLIKTRGQQVTLSCSPISGHRSVSWYQQTPGQGLQFLFEYFSETQRNKGNFPGRFSGRQFSNSRSEMNVSTLELGDSALYLCASSLDTSFSNEQFFGPGTRLTVL.